This TCR beta chain was identified during a study of regulatory T cells in long-lasting Graves disease. Overall study results and limits: Newly diagnosed patients shared 966 public clonotypes; persistent patients shared around 2,800.

Building of the TCR beta libraries involved iRepertoire HTBI primers and Arm-PCR of CDR3 regions. TCRdb re-called the multiplex PCR reads through MiXCR, storing one row per CDR3 protein. This table has 700,000 or so distinct CDR3 sequences, about 30% appearing once. Of note for this clonotype: Its antigen remains unidentified.

Regarding time point: persistent/refractory GD, antithyroid drugs over 5 years with positive TRAb. Construction of the TCR library relied on RNA isolated from PBMCs. The CDR3 spans 14 residues. The germline CDR1 and CDR2 sequences are LGHDT and YNNKEL (reference sequence). The V gene lost 1 base and the J gene lost 3 bases, with 9 bases spanning the gap. This specimen consisted of peripheral blood mononuclear cells (PBMCs), obtained when the disease was refractory, from a patient treated with antithyroid drugs. The receptor was derived from a female donor with Graves disease. The V call is TRBV3-1, the J call TRBJ1-2; D not resolved. CDR3 loop: CASSQAGGDYGYTF. The CDR3 DNA sequence: TGTGCCAGCAGCCAAGCAGGAGGTGACTATGGCTACACCTTC.